The 13 T cell receptor beta chains presented below share a single source sample, sequenced in a study of cytotoxic CD8 clonotypes in ibrutinib-treated CLL. Some clones are missing from TCRdb's copy, which holds only in-frame ones; the method was immunoSEQ multiplex PCR. This sample has roughly 45,000 clones, with 60% to 70% found just once. The sequencing here drew on PBMCs, taken after 24 months of ibrutinib treatment. The receptor set was obtained from a human donor with chronic lymphocytic leukemia.

This clone came up once. The rearrangement joins TRBV5-4 to TRBJ2-7, with 9 bases fitting TRBD2. Trimming at V came to 1 base and at J to 6 bases, leaving 5 bases not matched to a gene. Germline CDR1 and CDR2: SGHNT and YYREEE (reference sequence). CDR3 length: 14 residues. The CDR3: CASSLRGRGPEQYF. Here the CDR3 DNA reads TGTGCCAGCAGCTTGCGCGGGAGGGGGCCCGAGCAGTACTTC.

The chain has TRBV30 and TRBJ2-3; unclear D gene. V lost 5 bases and J lost 10, with 13 bases in between. Germline lookup yields CDR1 GTSNPN and CDR2 SVGIG (reference sequence). This CDR3 is 11 amino acids long. The chain's CDR3 is CAWAVGVSQYF. As DNA, the CDR3 is TGTGCCTGGGCCGTCGGAGTTTCGCAGTATTTT.

The sample holds one count of this clone. This sequence joins TRBV28 and TRBJ2-3; 7 bases map to TRBD2. The junction had 8 bases not matched to a gene; V was cut back by 1 base and J by 4 bases. This CDR3 has 16 residues. Germline CDR1 reads MDHEN; CDR2 reads SYDVKM. CDR3 sequence reads: CASSLFWSSGADTQYF. DNA of the CDR3: TGTGCCAGCAGTTTATTCTGGTCTAGCGGCGCAGATACGCAGTATTTT.

This clone has at least ten counts. The V call is TRBV7-6, the J call TRBJ1-6; a possible D gene is TRBD1 (6 bases). The CDR3 extends over 15 amino acids. Trimming shortened V by 2 bases and J by 9 bases, and 14 bases separated the two germline ends. Germline CDR1 reads SGHVS; CDR2 reads FNYEAQ. The CDR3 region has the DNA TGTGCCAGCAGCTTAAGTGTACAGGGAACTTCACCCCTCCACTTT. This gives the protein CASSLSVQGTSPLHF.

V gene TRBV21-1 combines with J gene TRBJ1-3. TRBV21-1 is annotated as a pseudogene. The CDR3 sequence is 12 residues long. In DNA, the CDR3 is TGTCCTAAAACGGGCCAGCGAAACACCATATATTTT. Translation: CPKTGQRNTIYF.

This clone has ten or more counts. V is TRBV6-1 and J is TRBJ1-2; D is possibly TRBD1 (5 bases). Trimming cost V 2 bases and J 8 bases, with 15 bases left between them. The CDR3 is made up of 14 amino acids. Looked up from germline, CDR1 is MNHNS and CDR2 is SASEGT. The CDR3 DNA sequence: TGTGCCAGCAGTGAACTGGGGCAGGTGGGCGGCTACACCTTC. It specifies CASSELGQVGGYTF.

This clone was detected ten times or more. This chain joins TRBV6-5 and TRBJ1-3; D not certain. The CDR3 is 15 amino acids. The germline V gene encodes CDR1 MNHEY and CDR2 SVGAGI. Trimming removed 8 bases at V and 0 bases at J, with 14 bases between. The CDR3 DNA reads TGTGCCAGCTCGGCGGATATGAGCTCTGGAAACACCATATATTTT. It translates to CASSADMSSGNTIYF.

This clone was observed a few times. This sequence joins TRBV9 and TRBJ2-1; weak D call: TRBD2 (5 bases). Germline CDR1 SGDLS, CDR2 YYNGEE. Trimming left V 2 bases short and J 2 bases short, with 11 bases between. There are 15 residues in the CDR3. The CDR3 is CASSVTTRTYNEQFF. The CDR3 DNA reads TGTGCCAGCAGCGTGACTACAAGAACCTACAATGAGCAGTTCTTC.

The gene calls are TRBV5-1 and TRBJ2-3; maybe TRBD1 (6 bases). CDR1 and CDR2 from the germline V gene are SGHRS and YFSETQ. CDR3 size: 12 residues. The V end lost 0 bases, the J end lost 13 bases, and 12 bases lay between the germline ends. In DNA, the CDR3 is TGCGCCAGCAGCTTGGACGCTAGGGACAAGTATTTT. Translating it yields CASSLDARDKYF.

The chain's CDR3 is CASSGGSSYNEQFF. CDR3 DNA sequence: TGTGCCAGCAGCGGGGGTAGCTCCTACAATGAGCAGTTCTTC. The chain combines TRBV6-5 with TRBJ2-1, with D tentatively TRBD2 (6 bases). CDR1 is MNHEY, CDR2 SVGAGI, per germline. The CDR3 has 14 amino acids. Trimming took off 6 bases at V and 0 bases at J, with 9 bases between the two ends.

This clone showed up just a few times. The chain is built from TRBV7-9 and TRBJ2-7; perhaps TRBD2 as D (7 bases). The CDR3 is 14 amino acids. Germline V gene data show CDR1 as SEHNR and CDR2 as FQNEAQ (reference sequence). Between the trimmed V and J ends, which lost 5 bases and 5 bases, there was a span of 16 bases. The CDR3 sequence: CASSTPWEGDEQYF. CDR3 bases: TGTGCCAGCAGCACCCCGTGGGAGGGGGACGAGCAGTACTTC.

The rearrangement uses TRBV12-2 and TRBJ1-1; the D call of TRBD1 is as the table states it, not checked on the DNA. TRBV12-2 is classified as a pseudogene. The CDR3 length is 16 residues. CDR3 sequence (DNA): TGTGCAAGTCGCTTAGCACCAGGGGCTTGGAACACTGAAGCTTTCTTT. It yields the protein CASRLAPGAWNTEAFF.

J is TRBJ2-7 and V is TRBV11-2; 8 bases line up with TRBD1. CDR3 size: 14 residues. V was clipped by 5 bases and J by 5 bases; unmatched bases: 8. CDR1 is SGHAT and CDR2 is FQNNGV in the germline V gene. This CDR3 is CASSAWTGSHEQYF. CDR3 coding DNA: TGTGCCAGCAGCGCGTGGACAGGGTCCCACGAGCAGTACTTC.